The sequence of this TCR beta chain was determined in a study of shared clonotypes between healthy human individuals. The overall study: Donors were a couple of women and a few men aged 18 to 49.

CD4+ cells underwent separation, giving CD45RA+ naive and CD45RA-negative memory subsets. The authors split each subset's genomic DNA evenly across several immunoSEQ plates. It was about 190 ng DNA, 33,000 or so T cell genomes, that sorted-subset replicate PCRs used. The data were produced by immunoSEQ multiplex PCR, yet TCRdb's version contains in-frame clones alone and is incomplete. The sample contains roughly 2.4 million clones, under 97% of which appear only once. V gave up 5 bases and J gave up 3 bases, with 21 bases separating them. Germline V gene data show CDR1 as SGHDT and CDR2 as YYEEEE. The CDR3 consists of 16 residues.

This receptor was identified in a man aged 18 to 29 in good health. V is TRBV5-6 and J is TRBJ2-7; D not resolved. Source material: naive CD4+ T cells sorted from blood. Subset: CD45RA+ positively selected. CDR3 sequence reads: CASRQYAQGSGYEQYF. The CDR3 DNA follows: TGTGCCAGCAGACAATACGCGCAAGGGTCCGGCTACGAGCAGTACTTC.